Following are 8 T cell receptor beta chains from one sample sequenced in a study of memory CD4+ T cells and cytomegalovirus serostatus (dated by TCRdb to 2018 to 2020). A FACSAria II was used to sort memory CD4+ T cells, defined as single viable CD3+CD4+CD8-CD45RO+ cells. Libraries came from the immunoSEQ multiplex PCR assay. The table was pulled from immuneACCESS by TCRdb, which kept in-frame rearrangements only. Such tables lose some clones; where checked, under half of the loss comes from unresolved V genes, and the rest has no known cause. The sample data list some 65,000 clones, and about three quarters of these were observed just once. The ten largest clones take up around 0.51% of the sample. Sequencing input: memory CD4+ T cells from blood. Source of these receptors: an adult in good health and CMV-seronegative. Some clones in this sample may be carry-over from other donors' samples.

The chain couples TRBV7-2 to TRBJ2-7; 9 bases map to TRBD2. Looked up from germline, CDR1 is SGHTA and CDR2 is FQGNSA. The CDR3 spans 14 residues. V lost 5 bases and J lost 7; bases outside the gene matches: 9. CDR3 in DNA: TGTGCCAGCAGCAAGACTAGCGGCCCTGGGGAGCAGTACTTC. Amino acid sequence: CASSKTSGPGEQYF.

The chain couples TRBV2 to TRBJ1-4; the match to TRBD1 covers 7 bases. Trimming cost V 4 bases and J 5 bases; bases outside gene matches: 7. The CDR3 runs to 15 residues. Germline CDR1 reads SNHLY; CDR2 reads FYNNEI. CDR3 sequence reads: CASSGTGTENEKLFF. The CDR3 nucleotides are TGTGCCAGCAGTGGGACGGGGACAGAGAATGAAAAACTGTTTTTT.

This chain links TRBV10-3 with TRBJ2-7, with D possibly being TRBD1 or TRBD2 (5 bases each). Trimming pared 2 bases from V and 0 bases from J, leaving 11 bases between. Germline lookup yields CDR1 ENHRY and CDR2 SYGVKD. The CDR3 sequence is 15 residues long. For the CDR3, the DNA is TGTGCCATCAGTGAGGGGGGTTCAAGCTCCTACGAGCAGTACTTC. Translation: CAISEGGSSSYEQYF.

The rearrangement links TRBV6-6 to TRBJ1-5; D not certain. CDR3 length equals 13 residues. Trimming cost V 4 bases and J 0 bases, with 4 bases left between them. Germline V gene sequence: CDR1 MNHNY, CDR2 SVGAGI (reference sequence). CDR3 DNA: TGTGCCAGCAGTTGGGGTAGCAATCAGCCCCAGCATTTT. Amino acid sequence: CASSWGSNQPQHF.

The chain uses TRBV5-1 and TRBJ1-3; no clear D. CDR1 and CDR2 from the germline V gene are SGHRS and YFSETQ. V lost 0 bases, J lost 5 bases, and 3 bases lay in between. The CDR3 totals 12 residues. The CDR3 here is CASSLDRNTIYF. CDR3 coding DNA: TGCGCCAGCAGCTTGGACCGAAACACCATATATTTT.

The genes are TRBV11-2 and TRBJ2-7; 8 bases align to TRBD2. This CDR3 is 15 amino acids long. The germline CDR1 and CDR2 sequences are SGHAT and FQNNGV. The V segment lost 7 bases and the J segment 3 bases; nucleotides outside the gene matches: 11. CDR3 in DNA: TGTGCCAGCACCCCCACTCTAGCGGGCATCTACGAGCAGTACTTC. It specifies CASTPTLAGIYEQYF.

This clone was seen a few times. V and J are TRBV27 and TRBJ1-1; 9 bases are shared with TRBD1. Germline CDR1 reads MNHEY; CDR2 reads SMNVEV (reference sequence). The CDR3 is 15 amino acids. Germline trimming cut 6 bases from V and 4 bases from J; bases unmatched to any gene: 9. The CDR3 is CASRGWDRAGTEAFF. The CDR3 region has the DNA TGTGCCAGCAGAGGGTGGGACAGGGCAGGCACTGAAGCTTTCTTT.

The J gene is TRBJ1-1, the V gene TRBV25-1; possible D gene TRBD1, 5 bases. The CDR3 consists of 12 residues. Deletions cut 8 bases from V and 10 bases from J, with 17 bases between. CDR1 is MGHDK and CDR2 is SYGVNS in the germline V gene. In nucleotides, the CDR3 is TGTGCCAGCGCCACAGGTGGACTGGGAGCTTTCTTT. This gives the protein CASATGGLGAFF.